This entry describes one TCR beta chain. Authors' processing steps: Researchers report that nucleated cell counts were estimated from reference gene primer amplification. Sequencing was performed with immunoSEQ multiplex PCR; in TCRdb, only in-frame clones are kept and a portion is missing. The V and J calls and clone size were taken over from that table, and D and trimming were inferred from the DNA. This sample has about 300,000 clones, with more than 80% found just once. This sample was included in a study of blood T cell repertoires in COVID-19. Overall study: Some COVID-19 samples were acute and others convalescent; all came from the United States, Italy and Spain. The cDNA or gDNA used as material had been derived from T cells, B-cell-depleted T cells, or PBMCs.

The germline V gene has CDR1 SEHNR and CDR2 FQNEAQ (reference sequence). Trimming took off 1 base at V and 4 bases at J, with 7 bases between the two ends. The CDR3 totals 14 residues. This chain connects TRBV7-9 to TRBJ1-4, with D possibly being TRBD1 (6 bases). The clonotype comes from a man aged 18-30 years who had recovered from COVID-19. Sequenced sample: peripheral blood. The CDR3 loop reads CASSLGQVNEKLFF. DNA of the CDR3: TGTGCCAGCAGCTTAGGACAGGTTAATGAAAAACTGTTTTTT.